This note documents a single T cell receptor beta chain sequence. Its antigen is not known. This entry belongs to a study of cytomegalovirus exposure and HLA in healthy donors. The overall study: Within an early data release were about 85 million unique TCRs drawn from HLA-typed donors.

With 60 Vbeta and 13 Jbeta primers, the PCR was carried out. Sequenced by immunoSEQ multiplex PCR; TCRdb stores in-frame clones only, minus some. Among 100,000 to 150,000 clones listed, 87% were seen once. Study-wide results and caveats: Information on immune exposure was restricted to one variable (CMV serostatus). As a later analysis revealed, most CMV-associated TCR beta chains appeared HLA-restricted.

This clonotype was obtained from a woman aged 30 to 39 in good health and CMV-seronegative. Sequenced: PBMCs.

CDR3 in DNA: TGTGCCAGCAGTTTGAGAAGAAGCACAGATACGCAGTATTTT. Translation: CASSLRRSTDTQYF. The rearrangement links TRBV28 to TRBJ2-3; D is ambiguous. CDR3 length equals 14 residues. The V and J ends lost 3 bases and 0 bases respectively, with 7 bases between them. CDR1 is MDHEN, CDR2 SYDVKM, per germline.